The clone carrying this T cell receptor (beta chain) was counted between two and nine times. The data are from a study of identical twins. MiXCR, applied by TCRdb to the 5' RACE reads, yields one record per CDR3 protein. The table records hundreds of thousands of distinct CDR3 sequences, 24% of them present only once. The germline V gene has CDR1 SGHKS and CDR2 YYEKEE (reference sequence). Trimming stripped 4 bases from V and 5 bases from J, with 15 bases between. CDR3 length: 14 residues. The same data also contributed to another study, on T cells expressing NK-cell markers.

What was sequenced was CD4+ T cells sorted from blood. The clonotype originates from a young woman in good health. The chain links TRBV5-5 to TRBJ2-5; TRBD1 might be the D (6 bases). The CDR3 nucleotides are TGTGCCAGCAGCCGAGGACAGATGCAGGAGACCCAGTACTTC. Encoded protein: CASSRGQMQETQYF.